Listed below are T cell receptor beta chains from one sample, sequenced in a study of HIV-infected patients and healthy controls. TCRdb called the 5' RACE reads again in MiXCR, with one record for every CDR3 protein. The data show 8,000 to 10,000 distinct CDR3 sequences, roughly 7% seen once. The sequences come from blood, collected before antiretroviral therapy. The source of these receptors is an adult with HIV infection. Each CDR3 is given with its conserved first and last residue. The order of the fields is J gene, D gene, V gene, clone size, CDR3 length, CDR3 protein, CDR3 DNA. The D gene is left open where the match is weak. A clone size is listed for some rows: how often the clone was seen (once, few, many), or a class if it is expanded.

>TRBJ2-1|.|TRBV12-3/TRBV12-4|many|13
CASSLGLLNEQFF
TGTGCCAGCAGTCTCGGACTACTCAATGAGCAGTTCTTC
>TRBJ1-1|.|TRBV10-3|large|15
CAISESSGVNTEAFF
TGTGCCATCAGTGAGTCTTCAGGAGTCAACACTGAAGCTTTCTTT
>TRBJ2-7|TRBD1|TRBV5-1|many|14
CASSLGGQVYEQYF
TGCGCCAGCAGCTTGGGAGGACAGGTCTACGAGCAGTACTTC
>TRBJ2-1|TRBD2|TRBV4-1|many|15
CASSPSGGEYNEQFF
TGCGCCAGCAGCCCTAGCGGGGGGGAGTACAATGAGCAGTTCTTC
>TRBJ2-2|TRBD2|TRBV24-1|many|18
CATSDYRTSGLNTGELFF
TGTGCCACCAGTGATTATAGAACTAGCGGGCTTAACACCGGGGAGCTGTTTTTT
>TRBJ2-7|.|TRBV3-1|many|14
CASSQEPLRYEQYF
TGTGCCAGCAGCCAAGAACCCCTAAGGTACGAGCAGTACTTC
>TRBJ2-1|TRBD2|TRBV20-1|many|16
CSAVPGLAGDYNEQFF
TGCAGTGCTGTCCCGGGACTAGCGGGGGACTACAATGAGCAGTTCTTC
>TRBJ1-6|TRBD1|TRBV18|many|15
CASSLSTGVNSPLHF
TGTGCCAGCTCACTTTCGACAGGGGTTAATTCACCCCTCCACTTT
>TRBJ2-2|TRBD2|TRBV12-3/TRBV12-4|many|14
CASLLAGRTGELFF
TGTGCCAGCTTGCTAGCGGGGCGTACCGGGGAGCTGTTTTTT
>TRBJ2-3|TRBD1|TRBV5-4|many|13
CASSGTGTDTQYF
TGTGCCAGCAGCGGGACAGGAACAGATACGCAGTATTTT
>TRBJ1-2|TRBD1|TRBV6-5|many|16
CASSYFLPGQLDGYTF
TGTGCCAGCAGTTACTTCCTCCCGGGACAGCTAGATGGCTACACCTTC
>TRBJ2-1|TRBD2|TRBV5-1|many|13
CASGTSGYNEQFF
TGCGCCAGCGGGACTAGCGGGTACAATGAGCAGTTCTTC
>TRBJ2-1|.|TRBV2|many|16
CASSEGYGGAYNEQFF
TGTGCCAGCAGTGAAGGTTATGGCGGGGCCTACAATGAGCAGTTCTTC
>TRBJ2-6|.|TRBV19|few|15
CASKRDLSGANVLTF
TGTGCCAGTAAGAGGGACCTCTCTGGGGCCAACGTCCTGACTTTC
>TRBJ1-6|.|TRBV5-1|.|13
CASSFQYNSPLHF
TGCGCCAGCAGCTTTCAGTACAATTCACCCCTCCACTTT
>TRBJ1-6|.|TRBV9|many|12
CASSVKNSPLHF
TGTGCCAGCAGCGTAAAGAATTCACCCCTCCACTTT
>TRBJ2-5|TRBD1|TRBV7-2|.|14
CASSEDRVQETQYF
TGTGCCAGCAGCGAAGACAGGGTCCAAGAGACCCAGTACTTC
>TRBJ1-1|.|TRBV27|many|15
CASSLSIGGATEAFF
TGTGCCAGCAGTTTATCTATAGGAGGGGCCACTGAAGCTTTCTTT
>TRBJ2-5|TRBD2|TRBV7-7|many|14
CASSPGGTSGTQYF
TGTGCTAGCAGCCCAGGGGGGACTAGCGGGACCCAGTACTTC
>TRBJ2-1|TRBD2|TRBV7-9|few|17
CASSPRSGGTTYNEQFF
TGTGCCAGCAGCCCACGTAGCGGGGGGACCACCTACAATGAGCAGTTCTTC
>TRBJ1-4|.|TRBV6-5|many|14
CASRDTATNEKLFF
TGTGCCAGCAGAGACACCGCAACTAATGAAAAACTGTTTTTT
>TRBJ1-3|.|TRBV7-9|many|16
CASSLVGLPSGNTIYF
TGTGCCAGCAGCTTAGTAGGATTGCCCTCTGGAAACACCATATATTTT
>TRBJ2-5|.|TRBV9|once|15
CASSVDGTPQQTQYF
TGTGCCAGCAGCGTTGATGGGACACCTCAACAGACCCAGTACTTC
>TRBJ1-1|.|TRBV5-1|many|14
CASSLQGGHTEAFF
TGCGCCAGCAGCTTGCAGGGCGGTCACACTGAAGCTTTCTTT
>TRBJ2-3|.|TRBV28|many|19
CASSFSELRGRDPTDTQYF
TGTGCCAGCAGTTTCAGTGAATTGAGAGGCAGAGACCCCACAGATACGCAGTATTTT
>TRBJ2-2|TRBD1|TRBV5-1|many|15
CASSSGTDYTGELFF
TGCGCCAGCTCCTCCGGGACAGACTACACCGGGGAGCTGTTTTTT
>TRBJ1-2|TRBD1|TRBV12-3/TRBV12-4|many|15
CASSLRGTGLKGYTF
TGTGCCAGCAGTTTACGCGGGACAGGCCTAAAGGGCTACACCTTC
>TRBJ2-5|TRBD2|TRBV5-5|many|13
CASSRGGLETQYF
TGTGCCAGCAGCCGGGGGGGCCTAGAGACCCAGTACTTC
>TRBJ1-2|TRBD1|TRBV5-1|few|13
CASSSGQSYGYTF
TGCGCCAGCAGCTCGGGACAGTCCTATGGCTACACCTTC
>TRBJ1-5|.|TRBV12-3/TRBV12-4|many|13
CASSFMVYQPQHF
TGTGCCAGCAGTTTTATGGTCTATCAGCCCCAGCATTTT
>TRBJ2-1|.|TRBV6-4|many|16
CASSAEAGAVYNEQFF
TGTGCCAGCAGTGCGGAGGCGGGGGCCGTCTACAATGAGCAGTTCTTC
>TRBJ2-7|.|TRBV29-1|many|13
CSVEESGPYEQYF
TGCAGCGTTGAAGAGTCAGGTCCCTACGAGCAGTACTTC
>TRBJ1-5|.|TRBV24-1|many|17
CATSDTGGESSNQPQHF
TGTGCCACCAGTGACACCGGGGGCGAATCAAGCAATCAGCCCCAGCATTTT
>TRBJ1-3|.|TRBV20-1|medium-sized|14
CSARVQLGGNTIYF
TGCAGTGCTAGAGTTCAGTTAGGCGGAAACACCATATATTTT
>TRBJ1-5|.|TRBV23-1|many|16
CASSPPEGCGNQPQHF
TGCGCCAGCAGTCCTCCCGAAGGTTGCGGCAATCAGCCCCAGCATTTT
>TRBJ2-3|TRBD1|TRBV24-1|medium-sized|14
CATSGTGGLDTQYF
TGTGCCACCAGCGGGACAGGGGGCTTAGATACGCAGTATTTT
>TRBJ1-5|.|TRBV6-1|.|13
CASGVGLEQPQHF
TGTGCCAGCGGGGTGGGTCTAGAGCAGCCCCAGCATTTT
>TRBJ1-2|TRBD1|TRBV7-9|many|15
CASSSPAQGDYGYTF
TGTGCCAGCAGCTCCCCCGCCCAGGGGGACTATGGCTACACCTTC
>TRBJ1-1|.|TRBV18|.|13
CASSPRGDTEAFF
TGTGCCAGCTCACCCAGAGGGGACACTGAAGCTTTCTTT
>TRBJ2-3|.|TRBV7-2|many|12
CASISPTDTQYF
TGTGCCAGCATCTCACCTACAGATACGCAGTATTTT
>TRBJ2-3|TRBD2|TRBV6-6|many|19
CASSYSGLLAGGLTDTQYF
TGTGCCAGCAGTTACTCGGGCTTACTAGCGGGGGGCCTCACAGATACGCAGTATTTT
>TRBJ2-7|TRBD1|TRBV9|many|14
CASSPWTGEDEQYF
TGTGCCAGCAGCCCCTGGACAGGGGAGGACGAGCAGTACTTC
>TRBJ2-7|TRBD1|TRBV3-1|many|13
CASSDTTGYEQYF
TGTGCCAGCAGCGATACGACAGGGTACGAGCAGTACTTC